This TCR beta chain emerged from a study of blood T cell repertoires in COVID-19. With V trimmed by 4 bases and J by 0 bases, 2 bases remained unmatched. Germline lookup yields CDR1 MNHEY and CDR2 SVGAGI. This CDR3 contains 14 residues. Some clones are missing from TCRdb's copy, which holds only in-frame ones; the method was immunoSEQ multiplex PCR. The data show hundreds of thousands of clones, around 82% seen once. The study recruited people aged 18 to 89 years across around 23 US areas. The TCR sequence derives from a man younger than 40 with acute COVID-19. The V gene is TRBV6-5, the J gene TRBJ1-1, with 7 bases aligning to TRBD1. The sequencing sample was made of PBMCs or T cells enriched from blood (not recorded which). The CDR3 here is CASSWGQMNTEAFF. CDR3 bases: TGTGCCAGCAGTTGGGGACAGATGAACACTGAAGCTTTCTTT.